This TCR beta chain is from a study of blood T cell repertoires in COVID-19. Turning to the study itself: The origin of the acute and convalescent COVID-19 samples was the United States, Italy and Spain. From T cells, B-cell-depleted T cells, or PBMCs came the material, which was cDNA or gDNA.

The Seattle site enrolled patients during active infection and followed them longitudinally. Study processing details: Amplification from reference gene primers served as the basis for estimated nucleated cell counts. The data were produced by immunoSEQ multiplex PCR, yet TCRdb's version contains in-frame clones alone and is incomplete. V and J calls and clone size are those listed in that table; D and trimming were worked out from the DNA. The sample consists of roughly 200,000 clones, about 85% of them appearing once. The CDR3 totals 11 residues. Germline lookup yields CDR1 SGHRS and CDR2 YFSETQ. After removal of 3 bases from V and 13 bases from J, the junction contained 4 bases not matched to a gene.

The rearrangement joins TRBV5-1 to TRBJ1-1; 9 nucleotides match TRBD1. This clonotype originated in a woman aged 40 to 50 with COVID-19, enrolled during active disease. The sequenced sample consisted of peripheral blood. CDR3 sequence: CASSSGTGHFF. Here the CDR3 DNA reads TGCGCCAGCAGCTCCGGGACAGGGCATTTCTTT.